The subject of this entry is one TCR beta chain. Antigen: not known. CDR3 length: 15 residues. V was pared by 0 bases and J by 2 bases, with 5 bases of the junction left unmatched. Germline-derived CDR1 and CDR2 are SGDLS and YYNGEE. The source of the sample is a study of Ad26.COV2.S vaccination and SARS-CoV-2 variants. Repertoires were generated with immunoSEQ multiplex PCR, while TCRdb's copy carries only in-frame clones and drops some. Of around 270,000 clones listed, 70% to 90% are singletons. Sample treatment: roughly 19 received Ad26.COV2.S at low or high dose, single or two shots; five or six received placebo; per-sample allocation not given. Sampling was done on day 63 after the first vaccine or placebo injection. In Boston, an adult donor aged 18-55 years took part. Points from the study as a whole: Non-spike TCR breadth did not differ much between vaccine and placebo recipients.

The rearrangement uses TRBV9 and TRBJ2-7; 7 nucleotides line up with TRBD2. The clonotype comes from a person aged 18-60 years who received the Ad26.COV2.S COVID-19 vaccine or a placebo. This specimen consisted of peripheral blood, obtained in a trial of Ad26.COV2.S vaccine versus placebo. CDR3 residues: CASSVGGGVAYEQYF. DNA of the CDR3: TGTGCCAGCAGCGTAGGGGGAGGGGTGGCCTACGAGCAGTACTTC.